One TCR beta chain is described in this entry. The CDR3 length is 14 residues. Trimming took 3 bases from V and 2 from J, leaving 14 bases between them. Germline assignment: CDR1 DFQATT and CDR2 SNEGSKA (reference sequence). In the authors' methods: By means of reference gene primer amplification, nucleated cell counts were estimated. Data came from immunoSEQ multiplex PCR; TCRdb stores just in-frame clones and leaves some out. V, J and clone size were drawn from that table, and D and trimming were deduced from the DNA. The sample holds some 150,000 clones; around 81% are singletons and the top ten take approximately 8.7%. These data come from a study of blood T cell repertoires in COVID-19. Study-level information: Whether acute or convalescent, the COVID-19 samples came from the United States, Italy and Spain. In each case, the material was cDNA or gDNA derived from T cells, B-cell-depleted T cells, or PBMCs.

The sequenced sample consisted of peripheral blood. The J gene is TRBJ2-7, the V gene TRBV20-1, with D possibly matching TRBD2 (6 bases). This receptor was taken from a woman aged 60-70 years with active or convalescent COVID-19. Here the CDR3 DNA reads TGCAGTGCTAGTTACGGGAGCCACACCTACGAGCAGTACTTC. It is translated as CSASYGSHTYEQYF.